The TCR beta chain under discussion was sequenced for a study of T cell repertoires in cytomegalovirus infection. Study-wide points: Dominating the ex vivo response were HLA-C-restricted CMV-specific TCR beta clonotypes.

Trimming left V 7 bases short and J 7 bases short, with 13 bases between. CDR3 size: 13 residues. TCRdb re-analysed the reads in MiXCR, keeping a single row per CDR3 protein. Found here are some 160,000 distinct CDR3 sequences, approximately 17% of them singletons; the top ten hold roughly 20%. This clonotype was seen only a few times. Its cognate antigen is unknown. This TCR derives from a human donor in good health (CMV status not recorded). Some clones in this sample may be carry-over from other donors' samples. The J gene is TRBJ2-2, the V gene TRBV12-3 or TRBV12-4; D unclear. The sequenced sample consisted of CD8+ T cells from PBMCs. The CDR3 sequence is CASMGGKVGELFF. The CDR3 DNA follows: TGTGCCAGCATGGGTGGAAAAGTCGGGGAGCTGTTTTTT.